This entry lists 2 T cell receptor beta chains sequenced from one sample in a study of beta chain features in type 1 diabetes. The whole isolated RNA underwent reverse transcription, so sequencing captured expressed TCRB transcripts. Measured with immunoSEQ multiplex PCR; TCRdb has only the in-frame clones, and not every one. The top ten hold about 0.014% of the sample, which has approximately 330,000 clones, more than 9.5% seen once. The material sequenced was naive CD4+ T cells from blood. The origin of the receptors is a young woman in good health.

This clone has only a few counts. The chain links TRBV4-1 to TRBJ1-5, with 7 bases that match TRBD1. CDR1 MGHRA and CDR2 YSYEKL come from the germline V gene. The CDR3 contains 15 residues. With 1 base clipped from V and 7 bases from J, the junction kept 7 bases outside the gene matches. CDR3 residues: CASSQAGQPRQPQHF. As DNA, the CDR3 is TGCGCCAGCAGCCAAGCGGGACAGCCCAGGCAGCCCCAGCATTTT.

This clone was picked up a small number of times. This CDR3 reads CASSLAGMGEKLFF. The CDR3 nucleotides are TGTGCCAGCAGTTTAGCAGGGATGGGTGAAAAACTGTTTTTT. The chain carries TRBV27 and TRBJ1-4; D may be TRBD1 (5 bases). The CDR3 spans 14 residues. V shed 2 bases and J shed 7 bases, with 11 bases lying between them. Germline V lookup: CDR1 MNHEY, CDR2 SMNVEV (reference sequence). Looking up the rest from reference TRBV27 and TRBJ1-4 gives the full variable domain: EAQVTQNPRYLITVTGKKLTVTCSQNMNHEYMSWYRQDPGLGLRQIYYSMNVEVTDKGDVPEGYKVSRKEKRNFPLILESPSPNQTSLYFCASSLAGMGEKLFFGSGTQLSVL.